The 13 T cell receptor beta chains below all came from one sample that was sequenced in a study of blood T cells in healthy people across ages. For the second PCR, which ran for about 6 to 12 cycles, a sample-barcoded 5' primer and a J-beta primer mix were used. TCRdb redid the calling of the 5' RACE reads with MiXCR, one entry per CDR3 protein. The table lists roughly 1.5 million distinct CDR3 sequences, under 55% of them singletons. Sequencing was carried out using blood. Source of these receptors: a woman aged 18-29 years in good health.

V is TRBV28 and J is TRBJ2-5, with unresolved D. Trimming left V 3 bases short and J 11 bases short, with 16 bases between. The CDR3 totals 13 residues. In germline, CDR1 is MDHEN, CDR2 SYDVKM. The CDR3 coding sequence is TGTGCCAGCAGTTTTAGGATTTTAGACAAGCAGTACTTC. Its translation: CASSFRILDKQYF.

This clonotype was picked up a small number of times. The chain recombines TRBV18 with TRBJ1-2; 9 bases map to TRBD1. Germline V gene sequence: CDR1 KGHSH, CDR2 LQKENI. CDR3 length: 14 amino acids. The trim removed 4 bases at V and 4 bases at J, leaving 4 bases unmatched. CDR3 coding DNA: TGTGCCAGCTCACGGACAGGGGAGCTCTATGGCTACACCTTC. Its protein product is CASSRTGELYGYTF.

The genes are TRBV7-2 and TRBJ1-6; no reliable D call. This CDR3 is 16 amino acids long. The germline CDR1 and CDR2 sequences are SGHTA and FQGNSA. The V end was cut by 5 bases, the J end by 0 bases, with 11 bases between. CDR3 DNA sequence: TGTACCAGCAGCCCCATTCGGCCCTCCTATAATTCACCCCTCCACTTT. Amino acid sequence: CTSSPIRPSYNSPLHF.

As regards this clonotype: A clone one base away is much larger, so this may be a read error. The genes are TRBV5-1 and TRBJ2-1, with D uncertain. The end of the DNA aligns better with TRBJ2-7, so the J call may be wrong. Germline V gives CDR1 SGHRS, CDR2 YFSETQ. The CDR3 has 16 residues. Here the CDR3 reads CASSLAANPDLHEQYF. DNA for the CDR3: TGCGCCAGCAGCTTGGCCGCGAATCCAGACCTCCACGAGCAGTACTTC.

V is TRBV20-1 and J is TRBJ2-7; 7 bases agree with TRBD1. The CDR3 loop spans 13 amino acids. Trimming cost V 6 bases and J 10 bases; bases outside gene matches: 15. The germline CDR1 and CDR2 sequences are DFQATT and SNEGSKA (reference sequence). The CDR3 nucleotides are TGCAGTGCCAAGGGGGCGGGCTTCGGTACCCAGTACTTC. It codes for CSAKGAGFGTQYF.

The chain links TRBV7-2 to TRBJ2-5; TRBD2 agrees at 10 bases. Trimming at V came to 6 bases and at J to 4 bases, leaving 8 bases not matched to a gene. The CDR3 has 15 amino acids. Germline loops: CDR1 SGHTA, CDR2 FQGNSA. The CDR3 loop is CASSRAGGPGETQYF. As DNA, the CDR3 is TGTGCCAGCAGTCGAGCGGGAGGGCCGGGAGAGACCCAGTACTTC.

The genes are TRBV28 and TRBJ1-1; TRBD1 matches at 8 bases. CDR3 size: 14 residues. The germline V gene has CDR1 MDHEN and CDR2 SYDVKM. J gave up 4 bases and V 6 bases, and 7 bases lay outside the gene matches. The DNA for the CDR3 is TGTGCCAGCAGCCTTACAGACAGGGGCACTGAAGCTTTCTTT. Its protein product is CASSLTDRGTEAFF.

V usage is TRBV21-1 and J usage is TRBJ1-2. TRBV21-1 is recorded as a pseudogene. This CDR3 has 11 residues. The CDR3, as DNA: TGTGCCGGGAATGCGGGTTGTGGCTACACCTTC. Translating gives CAGNAGCGYTF.

The CDR3 protein is CASSVQWTTYNEQFF. In DNA, the CDR3 is TGTGCCAGCAGCGTCCAGTGGACTACCTACAATGAGCAGTTCTTC. The rearrangement uses TRBV9 and TRBJ2-1, with a weak D call TRBD2 (6 bases). V lost 2 bases and J lost 2, with 11 bases in between. Germline CDR1 and CDR2: SGDLS and YYNGEE. There are 15 residues in the CDR3. The whole variable domain, remainder taken from reference TRBV9 and TRBJ2-1, is DSGVTQTPKHLITATGQRVTLRCSPRSGDLSVYWYQQSLDQGLQFLIQYYNGEERAKGNILERFSAQQFPDLHSELNLSSLELGDSALYFCASSVQWTTYNEQFFGPGTRLTVL.

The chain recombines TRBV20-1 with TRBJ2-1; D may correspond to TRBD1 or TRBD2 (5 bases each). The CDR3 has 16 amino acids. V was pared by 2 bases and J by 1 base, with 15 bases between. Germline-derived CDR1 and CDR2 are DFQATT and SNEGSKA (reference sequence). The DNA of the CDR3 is TGCAGTGCTAGACCCCGGGACCCAGAGTCCTACAATGAGCAGTTCTTC. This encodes CSARPRDPESYNEQFF.

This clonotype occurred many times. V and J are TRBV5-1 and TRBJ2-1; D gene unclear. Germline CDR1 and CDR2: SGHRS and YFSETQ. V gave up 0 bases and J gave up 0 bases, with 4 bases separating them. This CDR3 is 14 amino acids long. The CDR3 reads CASSLESSYNEQFF. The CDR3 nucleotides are TGCGCCAGCAGCTTGGAGAGCTCCTACAATGAGCAGTTCTTC.

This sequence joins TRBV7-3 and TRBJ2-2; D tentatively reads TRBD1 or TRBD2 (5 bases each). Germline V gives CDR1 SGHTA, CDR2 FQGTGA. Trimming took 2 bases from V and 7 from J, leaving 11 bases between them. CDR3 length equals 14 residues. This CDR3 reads CASSLAGAGGELFF. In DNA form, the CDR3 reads TGTGCCAGCAGCTTAGCCGGGGCCGGCGGGGAGCTGTTTTTT.

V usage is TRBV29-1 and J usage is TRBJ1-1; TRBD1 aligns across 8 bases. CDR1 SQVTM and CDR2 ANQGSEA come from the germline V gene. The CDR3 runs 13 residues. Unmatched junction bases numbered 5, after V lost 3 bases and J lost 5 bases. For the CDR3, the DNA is TGCAGCGTTGACGGACAGGGTGGGACTGAAGCTTTCTTT. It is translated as CSVDGQGGTEAFF.